The rows below give T cell receptor beta chains drawn from one sample of a study of blood T cell repertoires in COVID-19. TCRdb keeps only in-frame clones here, not all; method: immunoSEQ multiplex PCR. Of about 220,000 clones listed, roughly 80% were seen once; the top ten hold 1.3%. Sequenced sample: PBMCs or T cells enriched from blood (not recorded which). These receptor sequences come from a middle-aged woman with acute COVID-19. Each CDR3 is given with its conserved first and last residue. The D gene is left open where the match is weak. Clone size appears in some rows only: once, few, many, or a class for an expanded clone.

J gene | V gene | clone size | D gene | CDR3 DNA | CDR3 protein
TRBJ2-1 | TRBV7-3 | . | . | TGTGCCAGCAGCTTGAGTAGCTCCTACAATGAGCAGTTCTTC | CASSLSSSYNEQFF
TRBJ1-4 | TRBV18 | once | TRBD1 | TGTGCCAGCTCACCTACCCGGGACAGGGCCCGAAGGGGTGAAAAACTGTTTTTT | CASSPTRDRARRGEKLFF
TRBJ2-1 | TRBV7-9 | . | . | TGTGCCAGCAGCTCCACCCCAGGGGGGCTACACGAGGATGAGCAGTTCTTC | CASSSTPGGLHEDEQFF
TRBJ2-6 | TRBV7-9 | . | TRBD1 | TGTGCCAGCAGCTCAGGGGACAGGGTCGCTGGGGCCAACGTCCTGACTTTC | CASSSGDRVAGANVLTF
TRBJ2-2 | TRBV29-1 | . | TRBD2 | TGCAGCGTTGATCTAGCGGGAGGGGACACCGGGGAGCTGTTTTTT | CSVDLAGGDTGELFF
TRBJ2-1 | TRBV11-3 | . | TRBD2 | TGTGCCAGCAGCCTGGGACTAGCGAGCAATGAGCAGTTCTTC | CASSLGLASNEQFF
TRBJ1-4 | TRBV7-8 | . | TRBD1 | TGTGCCAGCAGCTCGGGGGACAGCCGGGATGAAAAACTGTTTTTT | CASSSGDSRDEKLFF
TRBJ1-2 | TRBV13 | . | TRBD1 | TGTGCCAGCAGACCCGGGACAGCTAACTATGGCTACACCTTC | CASRPGTANYGYTF
TRBJ1-1 | TRBV19 | . | TRBD1 | TGTGCCAGTAGCGACGCAGGGGGAGCTTTCTTT | CASSDAGGAFF
TRBJ1-2 | TRBV7-9 | . | . | TGTGCCAGCAGCCCCGACGGAGACTATGGCTACACCTTC | CASSPDGDYGYTF
TRBJ2-5 | TRBV25-1 | . | . | TGTGCCAGCAGTGAAACTCTCGGGGGAGAGACCCAGTACTTC | CASSETLGGETQYF
TRBJ2-3 | TRBV5-1 | . | TRBD1 | TGCGCCAGCAGCTTGGCGGCGGGCGACAGGGCAGATACGCAGTATTTT | CASSLAAGDRADTQYF
TRBJ1-1 | TRBV9 | . | . | TGTGCCAGCAGCATTAGCGGGACGGGAGGAACTGAAGCTTTCTTT | CASSISGTGGTEAFF
TRBJ2-1 | TRBV7-7 | few | . | TGTGCCAGCAGCTTTAGTCACTACAATGAGCAGTTCTTC | CASSFSHYNEQFF
TRBJ1-5 | TRBV30 | . | . | TGTGCCTGGACTTCAGGGGGCAATCAGCCCCAGCATTTT | CAWTSGGNQPQHF
TRBJ1-2 | TRBV19 | once | . | TGTGCCAGTAGTCTCCCGGGAGGCCTAGAGTATGGCTACACCTTC | CASSLPGGLEYGYTF
TRBJ2-1 | TRBV6-5 | . | TRBD2 | TGTGCCAGCAGTTACGGCGGGGGGGCCTACAATGAGCAGTTCTTC | CASSYGGGAYNEQFF
TRBJ2-7 | TRBV20-1 | . | TRBD2 | TGCAGTGCTACGGGGGGCTACGAGCAGTACTTC | CSATGGYEQYF
TRBJ1-5 | TRBV19 | many | . | TGTGCCAGTAGTATACCAGGCGCTAGCAATCAGCCCCAGCATTTT | CASSIPGASNQPQHF
TRBJ2-1 | TRBV20-1 | few | TRBD2 | TGCAGTGCTAGTGACCTAGCGGGACACTACAATGAGCAGTTCTTC | CSASDLAGHYNEQFF
TRBJ2-7 | TRBV6-6 | few | TRBD2 | TGTGCCAGCCGAAACGGACTAGCGGGGAAGTACGAGCAGTACTTC | CASRNGLAGKYEQYF
TRBJ2-1 | TRBV5-8 | . | TRBD2 | TGTGCCAGCAGCCCCCGGGGGGGGCCAAATGAGCAGTTCTTC | CASSPRGGPNEQFF
TRBJ1-5 | TRBV6-1 | . | . | TGTGCCAGCAGTGCTATTGCCGCGTCATTGAGCAATCAGCCCCAGCATTTT | CASSAIAASLSNQPQHF
TRBJ2-5 | TRBV3-1/TRBV3-2 | . | TRBD2 | TGTGCCAGCAGCCAAGATAGGAGGACTAGCGGGAGGGCCGGAGAGACCCAGTACTTC | CASSQDRRTSGRAGETQYF
TRBJ2-5 | TRBV27 | . | . | TGTGCCAGCAGCAGGGTTCCTAGGGAGACCCAGTACTTC | CASSRVPRETQYF
TRBJ1-6 | TRBV6-1 | . | . | TGTGCCAGCAGTGACGGCCCAGTGGGCTCACCCCTCCACTTT | CASSDGPVGSPLHF
TRBJ1-3 | TRBV4-3 | . | . | TGCGCCAGCAGCCAAGAGAGGGTAGGGAGAGCTGGAAACACCATATATTTT | CASSQERVGRAGNTIYF
TRBJ1-1 | TRBV24-1 | . | . | TGTGCCACCAGTGCCGACATAAACACTGAAGCTTTCTTT | CATSADINTEAFF
TRBJ2-5 | TRBV14 | . | . | TGTGCCAGCAGCCCGGTACTCCAAGAGACCCAGTACTTC | CASSPVLQETQYF
TRBJ1-3 | TRBV18 | . | . | TGTGCCAGCTCACCGCGTGAGTCTGGAAACACCATATATTTT | CASSPRESGNTIYF
TRBJ2-2 | TRBV30 | . | . | TGTGCCAGGGGGGGGCCGGGCCTCGGTACCGGGGAGCTGTTTTTT | CARGGPGLGTGELFF
TRBJ2-5 | TRBV7-7 | . | TRBD2 | TGTGCCAGCAGCCACGGACTAGCTCAAGAGACCCAGTACTTC | CASSHGLAQETQYF
TRBJ2-7 | TRBV25-1 | . | . | TGTGCCAGCAGTGAATTAGGAGCATCTTCCTACGAGCAGTACTTC | CASSELGASSYEQYF
TRBJ2-5 | TRBV6-1 | . | TRBD1 | TGTGCCAGCAGTGAAGATCAATTTGGGAACAGGGGGCAAGAGACCCAGTACTTC | CASSEDQFGNRGQETQYF
TRBJ1-4 | TRBV24-1 | . | . | TGTGCCACCAGTGACGGGGGGGGACTTAATGAAAAACTGTTTTTT | CATSDGGGLNEKLFF
TRBJ1-2 | TRBV15 | . | TRBD1 | TGTGCCACCAGCAGAGAGGACAGGCTCTATGGCTACACCTTC | CATSREDRLYGYTF
TRBJ1-2 | TRBV4-2 | few | TRBD1 | TGTGCCAGCAGCCACCAGACAGGGGGCCGTAGCGGCTACACCTTC | CASSHQTGGRSGYTF
TRBJ1-5 | TRBV7-9 | . | . | TGTGCCAGCAGCCGCGCCAATCAGCCCCAGCATTTT | CASSRANQPQHF
TRBJ2-7 | TRBV28 | . | . | TGTGCCAGCATTGGCCAGGCATTTACTTACGAGCAGTACTTC | CASIGQAFTYEQYF
TRBJ2-1 | TRBV24-1 | . | TRBD2 | TGTGCCACCAGTGATGCGACCCCTAGCGGGGTATACAATGAGCAGTTCTTC | CATSDATPSGVYNEQFF
TRBJ2-2 | TRBV6-2/TRBV6-3 | . | TRBD1 | TGTGCCAGCAGTTACTTGGGACAGGTCAACACCGGGGAGCTGTTTTTT | CASSYLGQVNTGELFF
TRBJ1-1 | TRBV7-9 | . | . | TGTGCCAGCACCGTACCGGGGGGAATGAACACTGAAGCTTTCTTT | CASTVPGGMNTEAFF
TRBJ2-7 | TRBV5-5 | . | TRBD2 | TGTGCCAGCAGCCCCCTACTAGCGGGAGGGGGCGAGCAGTACTTC | CASSPLLAGGGEQYF
TRBJ2-1 | TRBV2 | . | TRBD2 | TGTGCCAGCAACGGGGGGACTAGCGGGAGGGCCTACAATGAGCAGTTCTTC | CASNGGTSGRAYNEQFF
TRBJ1-1 | TRBV2 | . | . | TGTGCCAGCAGTGGCCCCGGGGACACTGAAGCTTTCTTT | CASSGPGDTEAFF
TRBJ1-6 | TRBV6-5 | . | . | TGTGCCAGCAGTATGAGCAGGAGGTCACCCCTCCACTTT | CASSMSRRSPLHF
TRBJ1-4 | TRBV28 | once | . | TGTGCCAGCAGCCAAGGAGGAGTCACTAATGAAAAACTGTTTTTT | CASSQGGVTNEKLFF
TRBJ2-1 | TRBV6-5 | once | TRBD2 | TGTGCCAGCAGAAGCGGGGGGACAGACAATGAGCAGTTCTTC | CASRSGGTDNEQFF